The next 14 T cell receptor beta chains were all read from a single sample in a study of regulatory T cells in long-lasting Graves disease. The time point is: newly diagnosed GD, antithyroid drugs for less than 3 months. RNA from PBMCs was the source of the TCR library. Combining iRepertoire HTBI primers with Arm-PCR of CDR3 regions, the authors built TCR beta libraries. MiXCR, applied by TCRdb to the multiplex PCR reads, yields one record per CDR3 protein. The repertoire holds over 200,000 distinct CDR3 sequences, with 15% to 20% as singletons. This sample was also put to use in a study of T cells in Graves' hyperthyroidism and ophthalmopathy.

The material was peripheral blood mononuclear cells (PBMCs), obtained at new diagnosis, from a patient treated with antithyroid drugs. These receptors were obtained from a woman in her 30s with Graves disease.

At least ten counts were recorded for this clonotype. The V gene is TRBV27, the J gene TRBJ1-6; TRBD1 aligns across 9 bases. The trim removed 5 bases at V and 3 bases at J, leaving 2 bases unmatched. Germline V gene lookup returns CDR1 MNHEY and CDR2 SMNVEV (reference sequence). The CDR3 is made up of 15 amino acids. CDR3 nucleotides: TGTGCCAGCAGTGTGGACAGGGGCTATAATTCACCCCTCCACTTT. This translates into CASSVDRGYNSPLHF.

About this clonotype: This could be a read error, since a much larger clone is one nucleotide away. CDR3: CSASTVYEQFF. The CDR3 DNA reads TGCAGTGCTAGCACCGTTTACGAGCAGTTCTTC. This chain uses TRBV20-1 with TRBJ2-1; D call uncertain. The V end was cut by 3 bases, the J end by 10 bases, with 10 bases between. From germline, CDR1 is DFQATT and CDR2 SNEGSKA (reference sequence). This CDR3 region has 11 residues.

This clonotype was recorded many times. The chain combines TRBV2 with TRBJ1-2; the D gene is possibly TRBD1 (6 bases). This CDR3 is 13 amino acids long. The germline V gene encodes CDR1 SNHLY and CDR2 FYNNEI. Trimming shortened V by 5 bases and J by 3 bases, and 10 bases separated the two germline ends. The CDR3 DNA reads TGTGCCAGCAGTCAGGACAGACACTATGGCTACACCTTC. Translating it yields CASSQDRHYGYTF.

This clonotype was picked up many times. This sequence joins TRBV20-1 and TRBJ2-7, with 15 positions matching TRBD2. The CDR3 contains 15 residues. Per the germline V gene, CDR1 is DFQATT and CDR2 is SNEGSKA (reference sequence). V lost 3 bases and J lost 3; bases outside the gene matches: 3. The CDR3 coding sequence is TGCAGTGCTAGCGGGACTAGCGGGGGGTTCTACGAGCAGTACTTC. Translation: CSASGTSGGFYEQYF.

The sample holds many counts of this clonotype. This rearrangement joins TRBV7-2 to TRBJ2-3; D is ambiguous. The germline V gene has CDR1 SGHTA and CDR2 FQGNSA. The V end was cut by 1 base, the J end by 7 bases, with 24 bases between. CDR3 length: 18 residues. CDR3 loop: CASSLDAGPPHSSNTQYF. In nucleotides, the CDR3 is TGTGCCAGCAGCTTAGATGCTGGCCCCCCGCACAGTTCAAATACGCAGTATTTT.

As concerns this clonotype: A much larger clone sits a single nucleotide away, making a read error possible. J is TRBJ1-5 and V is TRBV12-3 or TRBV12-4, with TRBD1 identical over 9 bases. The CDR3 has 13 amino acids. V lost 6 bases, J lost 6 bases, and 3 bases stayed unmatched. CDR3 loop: CASRGTGIQPQHF. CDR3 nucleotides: TGTGCCAGCAGGGGGACAGGGATTCAGCCCCAGCATTTT.

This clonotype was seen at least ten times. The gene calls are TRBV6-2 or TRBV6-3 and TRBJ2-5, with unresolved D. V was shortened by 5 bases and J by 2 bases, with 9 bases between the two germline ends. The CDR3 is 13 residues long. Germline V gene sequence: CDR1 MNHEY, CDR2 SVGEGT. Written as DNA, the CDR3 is TGTGCCAGCAGTGGCACGTATCAAGAGACCCAGTACTTC. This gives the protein CASSGTYQETQYF.

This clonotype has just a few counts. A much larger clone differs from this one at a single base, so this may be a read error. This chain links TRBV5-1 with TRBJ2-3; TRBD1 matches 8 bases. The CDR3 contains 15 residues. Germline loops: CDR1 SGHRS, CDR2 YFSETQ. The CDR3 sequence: CASSLVQGATGTQYF. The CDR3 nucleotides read TGCGCCAGCAGCTTGGTTCAGGGGGCTACAGGTACGCAGTATTTT.

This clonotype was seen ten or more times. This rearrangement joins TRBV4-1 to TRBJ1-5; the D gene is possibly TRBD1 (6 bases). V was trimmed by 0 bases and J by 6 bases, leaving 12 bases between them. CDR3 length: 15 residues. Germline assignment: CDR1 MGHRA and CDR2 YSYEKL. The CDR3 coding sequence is TGCGCCAGCAGCCAAGACGACAGGATCGGTCAGCCCCAGCATTTT. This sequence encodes CASSQDDRIGQPQHF.

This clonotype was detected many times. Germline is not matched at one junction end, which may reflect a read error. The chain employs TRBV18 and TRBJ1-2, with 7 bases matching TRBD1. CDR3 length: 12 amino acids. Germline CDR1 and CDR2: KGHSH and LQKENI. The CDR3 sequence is CASSPGTDGYTF. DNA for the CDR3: TGCGCCAGCAGCCCCGGGACAGATGGCTACACCTTC. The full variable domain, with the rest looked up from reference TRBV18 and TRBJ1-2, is NAGVMQNPRHLVRRRGQEARLRCSPMKGHSHVYWYRQLPEEGLKFMVYLQKENIIDESGMPKERFSAEFPKEGPSILRIQQVVRGDSAAYFCASSPGTDGYTFGSGTRLTVV.

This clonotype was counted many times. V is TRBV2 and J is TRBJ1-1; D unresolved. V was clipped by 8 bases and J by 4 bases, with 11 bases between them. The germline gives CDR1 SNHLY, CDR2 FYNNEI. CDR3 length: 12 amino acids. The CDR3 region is CASSGGSTEAFF. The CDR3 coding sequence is TGTGCCAGCTCGGGTGGTAGCACTGAAGCTTTCTTT.

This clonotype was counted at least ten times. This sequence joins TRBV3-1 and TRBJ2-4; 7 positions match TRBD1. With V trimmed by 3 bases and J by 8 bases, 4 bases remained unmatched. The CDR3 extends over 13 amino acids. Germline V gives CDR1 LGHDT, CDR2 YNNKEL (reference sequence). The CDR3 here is CASSQRDRDIQYF. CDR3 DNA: TGTGCCAGCAGCCAGCGTGACAGGGACATTCAGTACTTC.

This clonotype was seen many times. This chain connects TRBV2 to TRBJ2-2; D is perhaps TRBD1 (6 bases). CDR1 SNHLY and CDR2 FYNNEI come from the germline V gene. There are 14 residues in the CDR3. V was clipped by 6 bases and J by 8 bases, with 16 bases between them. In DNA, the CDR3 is TGTGCCAGCAGGACGGACAGTAGTTTGGGGGAGCTGTTTTTT. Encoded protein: CASRTDSSLGELFF.

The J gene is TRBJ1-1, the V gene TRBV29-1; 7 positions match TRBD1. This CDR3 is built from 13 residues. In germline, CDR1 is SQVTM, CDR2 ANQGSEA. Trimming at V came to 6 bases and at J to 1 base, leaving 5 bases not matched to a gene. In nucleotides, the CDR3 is TGCAGCGTCCAGACAGGGACGAACACTGAAGCTTTCTTT. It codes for CSVQTGTNTEAFF.